Following are 23 T cell receptor beta chains from one sample sequenced in a study of identical twins. TCRdb re-derived calls from the 5' RACE reads in MiXCR, one entry per CDR3 protein. The sample lists around 140,000 distinct CDR3 sequences, roughly 3.5% occurring once. Sequences were obtained from memory T cells sorted from blood. The receptor source for this set is a man between 18 and 35 years old in good health.

This clonotype was counted at least ten times. The chain is built from TRBV12-3 or TRBV12-4 and TRBJ1-1, with 8 bases matching TRBD1. V was pared by 5 bases and J by 4 bases, with 6 bases of the junction left unmatched. This CDR3 contains 14 residues. CDR3 nucleotides: TGTGCCAGCAGTCCCCGACAGGGGTTCACTGAAGCTTTCTTT. Protein: CASSPRQGFTEAFF.

This clonotype was counted ten times or more. The V and J genes are TRBV7-3 and TRBJ1-1; D is unresolved. Between the trimmed V and J ends, which lost 1 base and 0 bases, there was a span of 9 bases. CDR3 length equals 15 residues. Germline loops: CDR1 SGHTA, CDR2 FQGTGA. DNA of the CDR3: TGTGCCAGCAGCTTAAGCGGTGGGGTGAACACTGAAGCTTTCTTT. It specifies CASSLSGGVNTEAFF. The full variable domain, in which reference TRBV7-3 and TRBJ1-1 provide the parts outside the CDR3, is GAGVSQTPSNKVTEKGKYVELRCDPISGHTALYWYRQSLGQGPEFLIYFQGTGAADDSGLPNDRFFAVRPEGSVSTLKIQRTERGDSAVYLCASSLSGGVNTEAFFGQGTRLTVV.

This clonotype was recorded at least ten times. The rearrangement uses TRBV28 and TRBJ2-5, with 8 bases lining up with TRBD1. The CDR3 loop spans 16 amino acids. Germline CDR1 MDHEN, CDR2 SYDVKM. Unmatched junction bases numbered 11, after V lost 3 bases and J lost 5 bases. In nucleotides, the CDR3 is TGTGCCAGCAGTTTCTCGCAGGGGGCGGTCACGGAGACCCAGTACTTC. As protein: CASSFSQGAVTETQYF.

This clonotype was recorded a few times. The chain employs TRBV27 and TRBJ2-4, with a weak D call TRBD1 (6 bases). Germline V lookup: CDR1 MNHEY, CDR2 SMNVEV (reference sequence). The CDR3 spans 15 residues. V was pared by 4 bases and J by 0 bases, with 10 bases between. The CDR3 loop reads CASSSGQVAKNIQYF. For the CDR3, the DNA is TGTGCCAGCAGTTCGGGACAAGTAGCCAAAAACATTCAGTACTTC.

This clonotype was seen at least ten times. The rearrangement uses TRBV4-1 and TRBJ2-1; 7 nucleotides match TRBD1. The germline gives CDR1 MGHRA, CDR2 YSYEKL. The ends lost 4 bases at V and 4 bases at J; junction bases unmatched: 10. The CDR3 contains 16 residues. In DNA form, the CDR3 reads TGCGCCAGCAGCCGCCAACAGGGGCGATCGTACAATGAGCAGTTCTTC. Translated, it gives CASSRQQGRSYNEQFF.

This clonotype was picked up many times. The chain has TRBV5-1 and TRBJ2-2; TRBD1 agrees at 8 bases. Germline trimming cut 1 base from V and 1 base from J; bases unmatched to any gene: 3. Germline CDR1 SGHRS, CDR2 YFSETQ. The CDR3 totals 16 residues. CDR3 in amino acids: CASSLKGTGNTGELFF. The CDR3 nucleotides read TGCGCCAGCAGCTTGAAAGGGACAGGGAACACCGGGGAGCTGTTTTTT.

Ten or more counts support this clonotype. The chain is built from TRBV3-1 and TRBJ2-5; D is perhaps TRBD2 (6 bases). The CDR3 spans 15 residues. Per germline, CDR1 LGHDT and CDR2 YNNKEL (reference sequence). V lost 4 bases and J 5 bases, leaving 17 bases between the germline ends. The CDR3 coding sequence is TGTGCCAGCAGCCCGTGGGGCCCCGGAGGGGAGACCCAGTACTTC. This sequence encodes CASSPWGPGGETQYF.

This clonotype showed up many times. The chain has TRBV21-1 and TRBJ2-6. TRBV21-1 corresponds to a pseudogene. There are 17 residues in the CDR3. The CDR3 loop reads CASSTKMTASGANVLTF. The DNA of the CDR3 is TGTGCCAGCAGCACTAAAATGACAGCATCTGGGGCCAACGTCCTGACTTTC.

This clonotype was seen many times. The chain has TRBV5-1 and TRBJ2-3; 8 nucleotides match TRBD2. CDR1 SGHRS and CDR2 YFSETQ come from the germline V gene. The CDR3 loop spans 15 amino acids. Losses at the gene ends were 6 bases for V and 3 bases for J; bases not matched to a gene: 9. CDR3 coding DNA: TGCGCCAGCAAATCCTTAAGCGGGAGAACAGATACGCAGTATTTT. The encoded protein is CASKSLSGRTDTQYF.

This clonotype showed up many times. V and J are TRBV7-8 and TRBJ2-3, with D maybe TRBD2 (6 bases). The germline V gene has CDR1 SGHVS and CDR2 FQNEAQ. The CDR3 runs 14 residues. V was trimmed by 2 bases and J by 11 bases, leaving 17 bases between them. DNA for the CDR3: TGTGCCAGCAGCTTATTCGGGGGATCCGATGGGCAGTATTTT. It translates to CASSLFGGSDGQYF.

This clonotype was observed many times. The chain carries TRBV9 and TRBJ2-2; D may be TRBD2 (5 bases). Germline V gives CDR1 SGDLS, CDR2 YYNGEE. Trimming stripped 0 bases from V and 7 bases from J, with 16 bases between. The CDR3 is 16 amino acids. This CDR3 reads CASSVAATARGGELFF. The CDR3 DNA reads as TGTGCCAGCAGCGTAGCTGCCACAGCACGGGGCGGGGAGCTGTTTTTT. Looking up the rest from reference TRBV9 and TRBJ2-2 gives the full variable domain: DSGVTQTPKHLITATGQRVTLRCSPRSGDLSVYWYQQSLDQGLQFLIQYYNGEERAKGNILERFSAQQFPDLHSELNLSSLELGDSALYFCASSVAATARGGELFFGEGSRLTVL.

There are many counts of this clonotype. This chain connects TRBV29-1 to TRBJ1-6; TRBD1 matches at 8 bases. V gave up 5 bases and J gave up 5 bases; unmatched junction bases: 5. CDR1 and CDR2 (germline): SQVTM, ANQGSEA. The CDR3 runs 14 residues. The CDR3 reads CSVRQGANNSPLHF. CDR3 DNA: TGCAGCGTTCGGCAGGGGGCAAATAATTCACCCCTCCACTTT.

This clonotype was seen at least ten times. This rearrangement joins TRBV7-2 to TRBJ1-1, with TRBD1 matching 8 bases. Germline trimming cut 4 bases from V and 5 bases from J; bases unmatched to any gene: 6. The CDR3 length is 14 residues. Per germline, CDR1 SGHTA and CDR2 FQGNSA. DNA for the CDR3: TGTGCCAGCAGCTCGGACAGGGTGGGTACTGAAGCTTTCTTT. Its protein product is CASSSDRVGTEAFF.

This clonotype was detected many times. The DNA of the CDR3 is TGCGCCAGCAGCCCCACTTCAGCAGCTAACTATGGCTACACCTTC. Translation gives CASSPTSAANYGYTF. The chain has TRBV4-1 and TRBJ1-2; D is unresolved. V was trimmed by 4 bases and J by 0 bases, leaving 12 bases between them. The V gene's germline CDR1 is MGHRA and CDR2 YSYEKL. There are 15 residues in the CDR3.

This clonotype was observed many times. The chain has TRBV29-1 and TRBJ1-1, with a tentative D call TRBD1 (6 bases). CDR1 and CDR2 (germline): SQVTM, ANQGSEA. The CDR3 runs to 14 residues. Trimming took 7 bases from V and 1 from J, leaving 16 bases between them. The CDR3 bases are TGCAGCGCCACCTGGGGGGGGCAGAACACTGAAGCTTTCTTT. Protein product: CSATWGGQNTEAFF. Looking up the rest from reference TRBV29-1 and TRBJ1-1 gives the full variable domain: SAVISQKPSRDICQRGTSLTIQCQVDSQVTMMFWYRQQPGQSLTLIATANQGSEATYESGFVIDKFPISRPNLTFSTLTVSNMSPEDSSIYLCSATWGGQNTEAFFGQGTRLTVV.

This clonotype was found a few times. This may stem from a read error, because a much larger clone lies one nucleotide away. J is TRBJ2-7 and V is TRBV7-2, with TRBD2 identical over 9 bases. The CDR3 length is 13 residues. Germline CDR1 and CDR2: SGHTA and FQGNSA. Losses at the gene ends were 4 bases for V and 8 bases for J; bases not matched to a gene: 6. CDR3 amino acids: CASSSGTSRQQYF. CDR3 DNA sequence: TGTGCCAGCAGCTCCGGGACTAGCAGGCAGCAGTACTTC.

This clonotype was detected only a few times. The genes are TRBV6-5 and TRBJ2-4; the D gene is possibly TRBD2 (6 bases). The CDR3 runs 15 residues. Trimming shortened V by 4 bases and J by 1 base, and 11 bases separated the two germline ends. Germline V gives CDR1 MNHEY, CDR2 SVGAGI. CDR3 nucleotide sequence: TGTGCCAGCAGTTCACCGGGGGTGGCCAAAAACATTCAGTACTTC. Protein product: CASSSPGVAKNIQYF.

Ten or more counts support this clonotype. The V call is TRBV6-2 or TRBV6-3, the J call TRBJ1-2; 8 bases are a match to TRBD1. CDR1 is MNHEY, CDR2 SVGEGT, per germline. V was clipped by 7 bases and J by 4 bases; unmatched bases: 8. CDR3 length equals 14 residues. The CDR3 DNA sequence: TGTGCCAGCACCGACCCGGGACAGGTCTATGGCTACACCTTC. This encodes CASTDPGQVYGYTF.

This clonotype has ten or more counts. The chain is built from TRBV5-6 and TRBJ1-2, with D unresolved. Trimming stripped 0 bases from V and 5 bases from J, with 14 bases between. Germline CDR1 is SGHDT and CDR2 is YYEEEE. CDR3 length equals 15 residues. CDR3 in amino acids: CASSLGANGGYGYTF. As DNA, the CDR3 is TGTGCCAGCAGCTTGGGCGCCAACGGCGGATATGGCTACACCTTC.

The chain employs TRBV30 and TRBJ1-1; maybe TRBD1 (6 bases). From germline, CDR1 is GTSNPN and CDR2 SVGIG (reference sequence). V lost 1 base and J 7 bases, leaving 16 bases between the germline ends. The CDR3 spans 14 residues. The CDR3 loop reads CAWSGGGKGREAFF. The CDR3, as DNA: TGTGCCTGGAGTGGAGGGGGGAAGGGCCGTGAAGCTTTCTTT.

In this sample, this clonotype turned up many times. The rearrangement uses TRBV9 and TRBJ1-4; the D gene is possibly TRBD1 (5 bases). V dropped 0 bases and J dropped 1 base, with 10 bases sitting between them. The CDR3 runs 16 residues. Germline lookup yields CDR1 SGDLS and CDR2 YYNGEE. The CDR3 loop reads CASSVGTGGTNEKLFF. CDR3 coding DNA: TGTGCCAGCAGCGTAGGAACAGGAGGAACTAATGAAAAACTGTTTTTT.

This clonotype showed up many times. This rearrangement joins TRBV7-2 to TRBJ2-2; 8 bases match TRBD1. The CDR3 has 14 residues. Trimming at V came to 5 bases and at J to 7 bases, leaving 6 bases not matched to a gene. Germline CDR1 SGHTA, CDR2 FQGNSA. The CDR3 nucleotides read TGTGCCAGCAGCCCGGACAGGGCTGGCGGGGAGCTGTTTTTT. It yields the protein CASSPDRAGGELFF.

This clonotype was seen repeatedly, ten times or more. The chain uses TRBV3-1 and TRBJ2-3; D tentatively reads TRBD1 or TRBD2 (5 bases each). This CDR3 has 13 residues. Between the trimmed V and J ends, which lost 4 bases and 12 bases, there was a span of 17 bases. Germline CDR1 and CDR2: LGHDT and YNNKEL (reference sequence). CDR3 in DNA: TGTGCCAGCAGCCCCACCGGGGCCCCATCACAGTATTTT. It specifies CASSPTGAPSQYF.